This TCR beta chain emerged from a study of cytomegalovirus exposure and HLA in healthy donors. Study-wide points: In a later analysis, across HLA loci, associated TCR counts were highest for DRB1, lowest for HLA-C. Sequences of the TCR beta chain were said to predict the HLA-A and HLA-B alleles of most subjects accurately. Among the CMV-associated chains, a few were confirmed in vitro as specific for CMV antigens.

V was clipped by 6 bases and J by 0 bases; unmatched bases: 4. In germline, CDR1 is MDHEN, CDR2 SYDVKM. The CDR3 length is 15 residues. As concerns this clone: The target antigen is unknown.

It was with 60 Vbeta and 13 Jbeta primers that the PCR ran. The method was immunoSEQ multiplex PCR; TCRdb's version includes in-frame clones alone and lacks a portion of them. The sample includes about 63,000 clones, around four fifths seen only once; the top ten take less than 3.5%. The gene calls are TRBV28 and TRBJ1-5; TRBD1 matches 8 bases. This clonotype originated in a woman under 40 in good health and CMV-seronegative. What was sequenced was PBMCs. CDR3 bases: TGTGCCAGCAGCCTGGGACAGGTTAGCAATCAGCCCCAGCATTTT. Its translation is CASSLGQVSNQPQHF.